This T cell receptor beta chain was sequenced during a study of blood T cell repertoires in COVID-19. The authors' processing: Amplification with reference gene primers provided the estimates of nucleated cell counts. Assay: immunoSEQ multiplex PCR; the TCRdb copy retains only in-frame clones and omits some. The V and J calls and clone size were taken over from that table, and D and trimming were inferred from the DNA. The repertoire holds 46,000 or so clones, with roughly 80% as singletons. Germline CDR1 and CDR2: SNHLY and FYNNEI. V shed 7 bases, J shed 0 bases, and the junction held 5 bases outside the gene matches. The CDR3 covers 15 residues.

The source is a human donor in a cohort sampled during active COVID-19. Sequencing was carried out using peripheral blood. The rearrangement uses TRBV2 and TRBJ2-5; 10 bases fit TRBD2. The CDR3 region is CASKASGGHQETQYF. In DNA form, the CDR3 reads TGTGCCAGCAAGGCTAGCGGGGGACACCAAGAGACCCAGTACTTC.